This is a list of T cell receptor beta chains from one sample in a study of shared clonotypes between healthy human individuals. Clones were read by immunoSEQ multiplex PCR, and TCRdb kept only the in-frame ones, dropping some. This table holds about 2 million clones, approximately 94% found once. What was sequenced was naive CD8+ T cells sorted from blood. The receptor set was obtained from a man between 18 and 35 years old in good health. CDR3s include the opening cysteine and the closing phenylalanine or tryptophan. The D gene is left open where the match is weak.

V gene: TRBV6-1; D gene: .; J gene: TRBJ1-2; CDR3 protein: CASSHLGADGYTF; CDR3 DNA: TGTGCCAGCAGCCACTTGGGCGCCGATGGCTACACCTTC
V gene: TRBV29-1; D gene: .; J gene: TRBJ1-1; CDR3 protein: CSAQTDFAEAFF; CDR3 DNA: TGCAGCGCCCAGACAGATTTCGCTGAAGCTTTCTTT
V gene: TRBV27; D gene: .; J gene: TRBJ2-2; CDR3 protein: CASSSTGGELFF; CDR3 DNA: TGTGCCAGCAGTTCCACAGGGGGGGAGCTGTTTTTT
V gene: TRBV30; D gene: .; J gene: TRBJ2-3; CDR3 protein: CAWSRILTDTQYF; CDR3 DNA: TGTGCCTGGAGTCGCATACTCACAGATACGCAGTATTTT
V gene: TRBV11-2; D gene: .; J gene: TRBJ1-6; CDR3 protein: CASSLDRSPHSPLHF; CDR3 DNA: TGTGCCAGCAGCTTAGATCGGTCGCCACATTCACCCCTCCACTTT
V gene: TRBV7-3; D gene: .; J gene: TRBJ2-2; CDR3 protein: CASSLTPGELFF; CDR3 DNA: TGTGCCAGCAGCTTAACCCCCGGGGAGCTGTTTTTT
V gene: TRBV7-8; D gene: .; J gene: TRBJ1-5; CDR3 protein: CASSLVSGGGQPQHF; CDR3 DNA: TGTGCCAGCAGCTTAGTGTCGGGGGGAGGTCAGCCCCAGCATTTT
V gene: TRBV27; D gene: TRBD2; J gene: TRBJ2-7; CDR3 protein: CASSPTSGSGEQYF; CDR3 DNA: TGTGCCAGCAGTCCCACTAGCGGGAGCGGTGAGCAGTACTTC
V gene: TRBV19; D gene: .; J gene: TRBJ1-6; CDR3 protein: CASSIGSSGLVYNSPLHF; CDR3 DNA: TGTGCCAGTAGTATTGGGTCGTCGGGGCTCGTCTATAATTCACCCCTCCACTTT
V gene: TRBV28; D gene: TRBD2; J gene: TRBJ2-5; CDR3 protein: CASSPASGGAQETQYF; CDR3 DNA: TGTGCCAGCAGTCCCGCTAGCGGGGGGGCTCAAGAGACCCAGTACTTC
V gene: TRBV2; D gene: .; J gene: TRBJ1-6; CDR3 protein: CASSGSMIIDSPLHF; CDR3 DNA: TGTGCCAGCAGCGGGAGCATGATAATTGATTCACCCCTCCACTTT
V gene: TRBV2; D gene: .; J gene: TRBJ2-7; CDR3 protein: CAIQDGTHYEQYF; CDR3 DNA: TGTGCCATCCAGGACGGAACCCACTACGAGCAGTACTTC
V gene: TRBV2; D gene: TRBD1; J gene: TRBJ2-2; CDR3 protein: CASSTHGTGNTGELFF; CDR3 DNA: TGTGCCAGCAGTACTCATGGGACAGGAAACACCGGGGAGCTGTTTTTT
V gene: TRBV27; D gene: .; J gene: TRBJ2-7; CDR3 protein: CASSLTISAYEQYF; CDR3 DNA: TGTGCCAGCAGTTTAACGATTAGCGCCTACGAGCAGTACTTC